This T cell receptor beta chain was found in a study of shared clonotypes between healthy human individuals. Study context: The cohort had a couple of women and three men, ages 18 to 49. Broader study findings: On the whole, naive subsets had larger estimated richness than memory subsets had.

As to this clone: What it binds is unknown.

The germline V gene has CDR1 SGHRS and CDR2 YFSETQ. The CDR3 sequence is 16 residues long. The V and J ends lost 0 bases and 1 base respectively, with 12 bases between them. CD4+ cells yielded CD45RA+ naive and CD45RA-negative memory subsets. In the authors' methods: ImmunoSEQ gave junction-only sequences without quality scores, so filtering differed. Clones were sequenced by immunoSEQ multiplex PCR, and TCRdb holds only the in-frame ones, with some missing. That table gives V, J and clone size, and the DNA gave D and trimming. The sample carries 2 million to 2.5 million clones, approximately 96% recorded once.

Sequencing was carried out using naive CD4+ T cells sorted from blood. Subset specified: CD45RA+ positively selected. The source is a man younger than 35 in good health. The gene calls are TRBV5-1 and TRBJ2-3; D is unresolved. CDR3 protein: CASSLAPTLGTDTQYF. CDR3 sequence (DNA): TGCGCCAGCAGCTTGGCCCCAACACTCGGCACAGATACGCAGTATTTT.